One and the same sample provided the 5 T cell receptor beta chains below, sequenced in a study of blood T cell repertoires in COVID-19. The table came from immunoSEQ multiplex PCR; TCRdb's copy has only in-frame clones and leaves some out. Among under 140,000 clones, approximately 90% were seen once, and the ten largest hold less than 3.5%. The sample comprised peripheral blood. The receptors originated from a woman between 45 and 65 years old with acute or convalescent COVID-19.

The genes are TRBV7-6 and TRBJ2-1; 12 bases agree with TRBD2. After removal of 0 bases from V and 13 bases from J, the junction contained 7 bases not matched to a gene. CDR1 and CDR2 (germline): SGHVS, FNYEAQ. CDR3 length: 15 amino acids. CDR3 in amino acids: CASSLAGLAGGTQFF. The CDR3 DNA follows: TGTGCCAGCAGCTTAGCGGGGCTAGCGGGGGGGACCCAGTTCTTC.

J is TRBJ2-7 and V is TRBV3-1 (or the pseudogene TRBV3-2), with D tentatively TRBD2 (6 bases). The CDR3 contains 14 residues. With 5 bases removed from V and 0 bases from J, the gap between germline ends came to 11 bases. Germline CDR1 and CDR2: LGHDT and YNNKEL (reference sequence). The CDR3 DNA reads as TGTGCCAGCAGCGGGGGACTGGTCTCCTACGAGCAGTACTTC. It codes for CASSGGLVSYEQYF.

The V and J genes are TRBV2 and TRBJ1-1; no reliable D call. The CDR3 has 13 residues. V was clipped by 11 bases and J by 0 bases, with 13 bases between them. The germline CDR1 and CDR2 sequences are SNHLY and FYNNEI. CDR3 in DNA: TGTGCCGGCAAAGGAGAGATGAACACTGAAGCTTTCTTT. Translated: CAGKGEMNTEAFF.

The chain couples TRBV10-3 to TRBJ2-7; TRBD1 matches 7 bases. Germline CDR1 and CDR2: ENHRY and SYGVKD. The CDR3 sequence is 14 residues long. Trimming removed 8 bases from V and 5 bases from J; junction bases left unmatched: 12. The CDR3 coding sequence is TGTGCCATCCGGGTTGATAGGGGGCATGACGAGCAGTACTTC. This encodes CAIRVDRGHDEQYF.

The CDR3 loop is CASSLSLLAGGSTDTQYF. Written as DNA, the CDR3 is TGTGCCAGCAGTTTATCCCTTCTAGCGGGAGGGAGCACAGATACGCAGTATTTT. This chain joins TRBV27 and TRBJ2-3; 12 bases are shared with TRBD2. The V segment lost 0 bases and the J segment 0 bases; nucleotides outside the gene matches: 4. Germline V gene sequence: CDR1 MNHEY, CDR2 SMNVEV (reference sequence). This CDR3 is built from 18 residues.